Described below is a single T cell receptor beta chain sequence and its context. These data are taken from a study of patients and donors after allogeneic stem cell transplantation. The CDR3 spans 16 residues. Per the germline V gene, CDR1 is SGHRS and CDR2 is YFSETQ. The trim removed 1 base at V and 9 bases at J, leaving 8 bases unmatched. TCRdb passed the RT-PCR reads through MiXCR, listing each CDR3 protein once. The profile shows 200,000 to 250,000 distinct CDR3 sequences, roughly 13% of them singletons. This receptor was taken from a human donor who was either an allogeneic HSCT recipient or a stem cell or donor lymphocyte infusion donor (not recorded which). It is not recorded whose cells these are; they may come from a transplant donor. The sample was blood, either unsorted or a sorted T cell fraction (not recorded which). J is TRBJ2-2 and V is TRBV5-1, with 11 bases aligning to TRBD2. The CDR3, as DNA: TGCGCCAGCAGCTTGATAGCGGGGGGGCCTGCCAGGGAGCTGTTTTTT. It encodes CASSLIAGGPARELFF.